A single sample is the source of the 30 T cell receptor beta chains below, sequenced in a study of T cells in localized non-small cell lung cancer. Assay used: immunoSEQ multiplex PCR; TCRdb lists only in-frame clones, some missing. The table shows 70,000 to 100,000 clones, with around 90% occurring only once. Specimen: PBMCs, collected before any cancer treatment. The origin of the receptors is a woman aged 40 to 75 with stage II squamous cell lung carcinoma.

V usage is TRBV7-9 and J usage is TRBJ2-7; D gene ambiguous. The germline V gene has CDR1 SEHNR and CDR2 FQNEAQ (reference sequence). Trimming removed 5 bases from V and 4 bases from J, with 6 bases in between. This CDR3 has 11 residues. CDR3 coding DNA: TGTGCCAGCAGCGTCGGATACGAGCAGTACTTC. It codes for CASSVGYEQYF.

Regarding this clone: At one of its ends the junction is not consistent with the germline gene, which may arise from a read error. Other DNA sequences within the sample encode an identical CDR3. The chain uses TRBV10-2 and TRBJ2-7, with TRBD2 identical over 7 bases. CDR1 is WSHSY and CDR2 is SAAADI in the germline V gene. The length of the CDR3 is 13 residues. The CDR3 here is CATQFASGYEQYF. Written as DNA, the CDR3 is TGCGCCACCCAGTTTGCTAGCGGCTACGAGCAATACTTC.

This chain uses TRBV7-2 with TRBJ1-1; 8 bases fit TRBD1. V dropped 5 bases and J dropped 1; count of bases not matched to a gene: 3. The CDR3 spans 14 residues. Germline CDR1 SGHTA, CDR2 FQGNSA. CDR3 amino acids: CASSHTGGNTEAFF. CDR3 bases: TGTGCCAGCAGCCACACAGGGGGGAACACTGAAGCTTTCTTT.

The DNA of the CDR3 is TGTGCCAGCAGCTTGGGAGGTCTAGATCAGCCCCAGCATTTT. Residues: CASSLGGLDQPQHF. The V gene is TRBV5-6, the J gene TRBJ1-5; D call uncertain. The CDR3 has 14 residues. CDR1 is SGHDT and CDR2 is YYEEEE in the germline V gene. Trimming left V 0 bases short and J 5 bases short, with 9 bases between.

CDR3 nucleotide sequence: TGTGCCAGCAGCCCGGGGGCAGGGAATTATAATTCACCCCTCCACTTT. This sequence encodes CASSPGAGNYNSPLHF. This chain connects TRBV7-9 to TRBJ1-6, with a tentative D call TRBD1 (6 bases). The V gene lost 5 bases and the J gene lost 4 bases, with 15 bases spanning the gap. The CDR3 sequence is 16 residues long. Germline CDR1 reads SEHNR; CDR2 reads FQNEAQ (reference sequence).

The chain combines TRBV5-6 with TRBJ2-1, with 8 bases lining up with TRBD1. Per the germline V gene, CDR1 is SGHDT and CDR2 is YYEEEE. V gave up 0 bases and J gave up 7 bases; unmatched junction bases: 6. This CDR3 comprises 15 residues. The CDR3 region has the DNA TGTGCCAGCAGCTTGGGGAGGACAGGGTCTAATGAGCAGTTCTTC. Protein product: CASSLGRTGSNEQFF.

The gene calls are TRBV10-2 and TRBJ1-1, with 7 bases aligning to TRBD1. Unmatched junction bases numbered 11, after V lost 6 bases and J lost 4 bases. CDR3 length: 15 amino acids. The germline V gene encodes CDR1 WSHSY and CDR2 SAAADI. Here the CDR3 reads CASSRRGAGGTEAFF. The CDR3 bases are TGCGCCAGCAGCCGAAGGGGGGCAGGGGGCACTGAAGCTTTCTTT.

The CDR3 loop is CASSPVLARAEAFF. CDR3 DNA: TGTGCCAGCAGCCCAGTACTGGCTAGAGCTGAAGCTTTCTTT. The chain employs TRBV7-8 and TRBJ1-1; the D is unclear. Germline V gene lookup returns CDR1 SGHVS and CDR2 FQNEAQ. Trimming took 5 bases from V and 6 from J, leaving 16 bases between them. This CDR3 comprises 14 residues.

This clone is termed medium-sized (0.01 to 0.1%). CDR3 DNA: TGTGCCAGCAGTGAAGCAGGGAGCGGCAATCAGCCCCAGCATTTT. This codes for CASSEAGSGNQPQHF. The chain has TRBV6-1 and TRBJ1-5, with no clear D. The CDR3 runs to 15 residues. V was trimmed by 0 bases and J by 2 bases, leaving 8 bases between them. Per the germline V gene, CDR1 is MNHNS and CDR2 is SASEGT.

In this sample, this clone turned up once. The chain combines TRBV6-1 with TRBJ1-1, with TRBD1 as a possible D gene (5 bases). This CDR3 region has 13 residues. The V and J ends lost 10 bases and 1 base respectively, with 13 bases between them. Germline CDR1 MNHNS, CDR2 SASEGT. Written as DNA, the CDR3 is TGTGCCACACGCAGGGTAGGGAACACTGAAGCTTTCTTT. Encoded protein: CATRRVGNTEAFF.

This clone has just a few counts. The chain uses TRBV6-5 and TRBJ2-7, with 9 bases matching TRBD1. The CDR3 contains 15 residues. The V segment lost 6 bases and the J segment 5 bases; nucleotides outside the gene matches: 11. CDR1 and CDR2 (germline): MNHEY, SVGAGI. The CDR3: CASSPTQGAFNEQYF. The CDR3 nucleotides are TGTGCCAGCAGCCCCACACAGGGGGCGTTCAACGAGCAGTACTTC.

The chain's CDR3 is CASSFSGSNEQFF. CDR3 DNA: TGTGCCAGCAGCTTTAGCGGGAGCAATGAGCAGTTCTTC. V gene TRBV7-7 combines with J gene TRBJ2-1, with 9 positions matching TRBD2. The germline gives CDR1 SSHAT, CDR2 FNYEAQ (reference sequence). V was clipped by 3 bases and J by 6 bases; unmatched bases: 0. The CDR3 has 13 amino acids. Supplemented by reference TRBV7-7 and TRBJ2-1, the full variable domain reads GAGVSQSPRYKVTKRGQDVTLRCDPISSHATLYWYQQALGQGPEFLTYFNYEAQPDKSGLPSDRFSAERPEGSISTLTIQRTEQRDSAMYRCASSFSGSNEQFFGPGTRLTVL.

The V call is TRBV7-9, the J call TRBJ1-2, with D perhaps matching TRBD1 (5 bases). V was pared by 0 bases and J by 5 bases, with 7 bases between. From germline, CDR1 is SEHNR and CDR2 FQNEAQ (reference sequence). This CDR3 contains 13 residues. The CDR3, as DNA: TGTGCCAGCAGCTTAGCCGGGACTTATGGCTACACCTTC. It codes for CASSLAGTYGYTF.

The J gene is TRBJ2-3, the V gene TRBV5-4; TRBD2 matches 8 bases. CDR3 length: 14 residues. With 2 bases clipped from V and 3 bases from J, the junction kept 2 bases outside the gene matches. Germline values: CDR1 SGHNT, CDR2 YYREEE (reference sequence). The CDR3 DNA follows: TGTGCCAGCAGCTTTAGCGGGGAGACAGATACGCAGTATTTT. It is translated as CASSFSGETDTQYF.

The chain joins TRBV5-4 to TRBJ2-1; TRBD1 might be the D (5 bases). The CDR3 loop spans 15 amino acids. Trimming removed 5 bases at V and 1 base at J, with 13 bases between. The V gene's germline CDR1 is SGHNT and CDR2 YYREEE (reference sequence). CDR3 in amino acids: CASSEGVVSYNEQFF. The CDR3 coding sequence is TGTGCCAGCAGTGAAGGGGTAGTGTCCTACAATGAGCAGTTCTTC.

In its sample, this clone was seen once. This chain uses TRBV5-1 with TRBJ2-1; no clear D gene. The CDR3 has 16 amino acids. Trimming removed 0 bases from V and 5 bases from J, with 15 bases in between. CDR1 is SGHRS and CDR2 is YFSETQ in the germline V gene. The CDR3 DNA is TGCGCCAGCAGCTTGGCATCGACGTGGGGAAACAATGAGCAGTTCTTC. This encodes CASSLASTWGNNEQFF.

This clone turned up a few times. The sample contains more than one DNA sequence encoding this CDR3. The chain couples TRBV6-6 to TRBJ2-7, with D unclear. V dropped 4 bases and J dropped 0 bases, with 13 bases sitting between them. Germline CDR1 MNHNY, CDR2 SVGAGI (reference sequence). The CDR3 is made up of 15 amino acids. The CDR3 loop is CASSSPTLSSYEQYF. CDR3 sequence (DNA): TGTGCCAGCAGTTCCCCGACCCTAAGCTCCTACGAGCAGTACTTC.

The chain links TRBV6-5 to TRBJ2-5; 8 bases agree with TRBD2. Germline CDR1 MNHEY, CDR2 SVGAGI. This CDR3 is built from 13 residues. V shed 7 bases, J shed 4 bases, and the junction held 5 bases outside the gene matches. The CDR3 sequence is CASTGTRGETQYF. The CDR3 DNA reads TGTGCCAGCACTGGGACTAGAGGAGAGACCCAGTACTTC.

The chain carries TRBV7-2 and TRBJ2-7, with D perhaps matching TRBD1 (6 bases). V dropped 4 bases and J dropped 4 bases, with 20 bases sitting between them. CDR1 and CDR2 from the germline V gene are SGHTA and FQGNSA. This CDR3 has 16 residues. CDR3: CASSSPGTPQGYEQYF. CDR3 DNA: TGTGCCAGCAGCTCCCCCGGGACACCCCAAGGGTACGAGCAGTACTTC.

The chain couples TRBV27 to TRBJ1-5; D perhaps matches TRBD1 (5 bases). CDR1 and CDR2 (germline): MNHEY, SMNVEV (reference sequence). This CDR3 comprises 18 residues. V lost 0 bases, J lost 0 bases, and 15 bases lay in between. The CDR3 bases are TGTGCCAGCAGTTTATCGGCCCCGGTGACAGTTAGCAATCAGCCCCAGCATTTT. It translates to CASSLSAPVTVSNQPQHF.

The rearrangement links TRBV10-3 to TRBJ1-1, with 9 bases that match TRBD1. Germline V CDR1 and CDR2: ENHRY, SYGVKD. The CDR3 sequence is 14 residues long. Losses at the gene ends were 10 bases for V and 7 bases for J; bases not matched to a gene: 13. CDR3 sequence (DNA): TGTGCCACCGTCAACCGGGACAGGGAAAGTGAAGCTTTCTTT. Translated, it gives CATVNRDRESEAFF.

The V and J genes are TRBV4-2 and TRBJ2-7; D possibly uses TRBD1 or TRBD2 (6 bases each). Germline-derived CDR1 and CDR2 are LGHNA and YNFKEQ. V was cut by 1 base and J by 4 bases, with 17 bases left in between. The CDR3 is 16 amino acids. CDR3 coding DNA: TGTGCCAGCAGCCAAGGGCTAGGGGGGAACCTTTACGAGCAGTACTTC. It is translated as CASSQGLGGNLYEQYF.

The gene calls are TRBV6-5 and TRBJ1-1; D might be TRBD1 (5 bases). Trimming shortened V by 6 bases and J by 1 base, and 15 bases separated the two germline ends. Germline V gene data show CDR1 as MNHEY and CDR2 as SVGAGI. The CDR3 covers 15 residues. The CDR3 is CASRPGRSGNTEAFF. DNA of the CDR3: TGTGCCAGCAGGCCGGGGCGGTCAGGGAACACTGAAGCTTTCTTT.

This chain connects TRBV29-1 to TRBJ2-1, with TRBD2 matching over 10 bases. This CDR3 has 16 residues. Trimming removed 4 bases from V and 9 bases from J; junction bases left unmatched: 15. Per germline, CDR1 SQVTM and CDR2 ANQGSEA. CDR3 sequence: CSVGGASGRAPTEQFF. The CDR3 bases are TGCAGCGTTGGGGGGGCGAGCGGGAGGGCCCCTACTGAGCAGTTCTTC.

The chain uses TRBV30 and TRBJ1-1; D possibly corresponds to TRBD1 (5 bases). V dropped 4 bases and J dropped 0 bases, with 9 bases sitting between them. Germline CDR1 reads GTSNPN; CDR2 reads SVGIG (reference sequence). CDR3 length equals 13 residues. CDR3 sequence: CAWTRGVNTEAFF. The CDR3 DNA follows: TGTGCCTGGACTCGGGGCGTGAACACTGAAGCTTTCTTT.

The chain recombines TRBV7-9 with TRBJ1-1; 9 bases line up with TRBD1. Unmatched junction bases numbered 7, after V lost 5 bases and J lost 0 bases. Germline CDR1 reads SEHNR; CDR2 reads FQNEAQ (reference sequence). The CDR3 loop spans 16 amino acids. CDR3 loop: CASSLGDRELNTEAFF. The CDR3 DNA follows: TGTGCCAGCAGCCTAGGGGACAGGGAATTGAACACTGAAGCTTTCTTT.

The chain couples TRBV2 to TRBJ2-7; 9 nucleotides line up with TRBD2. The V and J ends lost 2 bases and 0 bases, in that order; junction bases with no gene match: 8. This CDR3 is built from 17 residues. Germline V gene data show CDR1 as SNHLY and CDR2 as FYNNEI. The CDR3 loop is CASSEFPSGVLSYEQYF. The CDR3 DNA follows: TGTGCCAGCAGTGAATTTCCTAGCGGGGTCCTCTCCTACGAGCAGTACTTC.

The chain's CDR3 is CATSAVAGGNQPQHF. The CDR3 DNA reads TGTGCCACCAGCGCCGTAGCGGGGGGGAATCAGCCCCAGCATTTT. The gene calls are TRBV15 and TRBJ1-5; D perhaps matches TRBD1 (5 bases). This CDR3 has 15 amino acids. The germline CDR1 and CDR2 sequences are LNHNV and YYDKDF (reference sequence). V lost 5 bases to trimming and J lost 4 bases, with 15 bases between them.

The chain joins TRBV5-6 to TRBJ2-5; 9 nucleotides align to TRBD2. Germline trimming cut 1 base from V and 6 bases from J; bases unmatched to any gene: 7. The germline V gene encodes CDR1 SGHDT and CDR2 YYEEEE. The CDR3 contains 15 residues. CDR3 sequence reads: CASSLISGSLQTQYF. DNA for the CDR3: TGTGCCAGCAGCTTGATTAGCGGGAGCCTCCAGACCCAGTACTTC.

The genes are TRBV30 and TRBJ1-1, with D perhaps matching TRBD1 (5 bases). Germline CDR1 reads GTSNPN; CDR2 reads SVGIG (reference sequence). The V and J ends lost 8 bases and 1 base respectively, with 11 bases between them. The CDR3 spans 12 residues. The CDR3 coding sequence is TGTGCCGCGAGACAGAGGAACACTGAAGCTTTCTTT. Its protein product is CAARQRNTEAFF.